The T cell receptor (beta chain) under discussion was sequenced for a study of T cells in women clearing cervical HPV infection. At the level of the study: Controls gave blood once infection was undetectable; cases at lesion identification.

Data came from immunoSEQ multiplex PCR; TCRdb stores just in-frame clones and leaves some out. This table lists around 39,000 clones. The sequence derives from a woman aged 18 to 75 with a cervical HPV16 infection that either progressed to CIN3+ or cleared (not recorded which). Specimen: blood buffy coat.

The part of the CDR3 DNA that was read is TGTGCCAGCAGTACCGGGACAGGGTCGGAAAAA. As protein: CASSTGTGSEK. The CDR3 in its entirety is CASSTGTGSEKLFF. This chain links TRBV28 with TRBJ1-4; 9 bases are shared with TRBD1. The CDR3 end lies 3 residues beyond the end of the read and is filled in from the germline J gene. CDR1 and CDR2 from the germline V gene are MDHEN and SYDVKM. This CDR3 is built from 14 residues. The V gene end was trimmed by 5 bases and the J gene end by 8 bases; junction bases not matched to a gene: 6. Variable domain in full (rest from reference TRBV28 and TRBJ1-4): DVKVTQSSRYLVKRTGEKVFLECVQDMDHENMFWYRQDPGLGLRLIYFSYDVKMKEKGDIPEGYSVSREKKERFSLILESASTNQTSMYLCASSTGTGSEKLFFGSGTQLSVL.